Included here is one TCR beta chain sequence, with context. Its antigen is unknown. The method was immunoSEQ multiplex PCR; TCRdb's version includes in-frame clones alone and lacks a portion of them. The table includes approximately 2,000,000 clones, roughly 95% detected once. The naive CD8 fraction comprised CD45RO-negative cells positively selected for CCR7 and excluded terminally differentiated effector memory CD45RA+ cells. The donors were all Caucasian adults (living in Nashville, Tennessee). The CDR3 extends over 15 amino acids. Germline V gives CDR1 MNHEY, CDR2 SMNVEV (reference sequence). Trimming took 7 bases from V and 1 from J, leaving 14 bases between them. The source of the sample is a study of shared clonotypes between healthy human individuals. Study overall: Donor composition was a couple of women and a few men, aged 18 to 49.

The study, taken as a whole, reports: Clonotypes not shared had lower generation probabilities than those common to all four donors. For naive CD4 cells, around 5% of clonotypes were shared across a handful of donors.

The sample comprised naive CD8+ T cells from PBMCs. This TCR came from a man aged 18 to 29 in good health. Some clones in this sample may be carry-over from other donors' samples. The chain links TRBV27 to TRBJ1-5, with D tentatively TRBD1 (6 bases). The CDR3 spells CASTTLTGSNQPQHF. CDR3 bases: TGTGCCAGCACAACCCTGACAGGAAGCAATCAGCCCCAGCATTTT.